The source of this T cell receptor (beta chain) is a study of early T cells in non-severe SARS-CoV-2 infection (dated by TCRdb to about 2021). For the wider study: Bulk RNA from unsorted whole blood was used for TCR sequencing, so alpha and beta chains could not be paired. General conclusions and limits of the study: VDJdb matching was skewed toward anti-spike CD8 responses and likely underestimated virus-specific expansions by missing private and CD4 specificities.

To prepare the library, 5' RACE was applied. TCRdb lists the instrument as NextSeq 500. The TCR library protocol attached unique molecular identifiers to individual cDNA molecules to correct for sequencing error and PCR bias. Both TCR alpha and beta chains were sequenced, and tight co-correlation was observed between alpha and beta sequence abundances in each sample. In the paper's pipeline: Decombinator V4 was used to perform V gene, J gene and CDR3 annotation of TCR sequences. Expanded TCRs were defined as changing significantly between any two time points under a Poisson model with p below 0.0001. Abundances of TCRs were expressed as counts per million after normalisation to the total number of TCRs sequenced in each sample. TRAV1-2 paired with TRAJ12, TRAJ20 or TRAJ33 defined MAIT TCRs, while TRAV10 paired with TRAJ18 defined iNKT TCRs. VDJdb, accessed 1 November 2021, was searched for CMV, EBV and SARS-CoV-2 annotated TCRs, excluding TCRs annotated for multiple antigens. TCRdb passed the public sequencing reads through fastp at Q25 and MiXCR, retaining productive beta sequences. A single entry per CDR3 protein holds the most common genes and DNA from its merged rows. The V and J calls come from TCRdb's annotation, not from the publication. The sample table records about 57,000 distinct CDR3 sequences; 10% to 15% of these occur just once. The top ten clonotypes cover about 4.7% of the sample.

This clonotype occurred a few times. Its antigen target is currently unknown. Per-base qualities were not stored, and no clone one base away is much larger. A case-control design nested within a healthcare worker cohort in London, UK, was used, with weekly nasopharyngeal swab PCR tests and blood sampling performed. Healthcare workers were recruited during the week of the UK lockdown, between 23 and 31 March 2020, and followed weekly for up to 16 weeks. From the cysteine up to the phenylalanine, the CDR3 has a length of 15 residues. Only the CDR3 part of the read is kept: 45 bases, read in frame from the first base. Trimming removed 2 bases from V and 0 bases from J, leaving 9 bases between the germline ends. From a lookup of the germline V gene, CDR1 and CDR2 are SGHTA and FQGNSA.

This chain joins TRBV7-2 to TRBJ2-3, and perhaps TRBD1 as D gene, on 6 matching bases. The sequenced material came from whole blood. This sequence originates from an adult who was a healthcare worker with PCR-confirmed SARS-CoV-2 infection or an uninfected control (not recorded which). CDR3 region: CASSLQGPSTDTQYF. The sequenced DNA: TGTGCCAGCAGCTTACAGGGGCCAAGCACAGATACGCAGTATTTT.